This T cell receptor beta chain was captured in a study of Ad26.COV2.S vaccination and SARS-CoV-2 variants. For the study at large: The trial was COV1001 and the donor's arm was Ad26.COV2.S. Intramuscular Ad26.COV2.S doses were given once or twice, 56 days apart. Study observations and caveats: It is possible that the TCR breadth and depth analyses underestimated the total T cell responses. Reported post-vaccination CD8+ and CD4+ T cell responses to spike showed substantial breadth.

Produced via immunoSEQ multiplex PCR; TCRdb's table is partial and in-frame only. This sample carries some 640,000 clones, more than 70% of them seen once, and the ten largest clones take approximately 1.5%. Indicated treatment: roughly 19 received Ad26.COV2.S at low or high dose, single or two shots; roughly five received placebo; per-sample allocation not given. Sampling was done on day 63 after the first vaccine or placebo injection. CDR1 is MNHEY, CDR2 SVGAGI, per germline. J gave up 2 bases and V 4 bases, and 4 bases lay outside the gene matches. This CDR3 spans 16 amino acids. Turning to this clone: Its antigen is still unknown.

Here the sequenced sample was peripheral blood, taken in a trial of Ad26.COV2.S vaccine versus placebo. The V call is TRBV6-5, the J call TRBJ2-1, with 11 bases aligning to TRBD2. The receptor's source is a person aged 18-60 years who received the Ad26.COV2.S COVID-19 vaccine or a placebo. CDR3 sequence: CASSSMTSGAYNEQFF. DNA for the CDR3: TGTGCCAGCAGTTCGATGACTAGCGGGGCCTACAATGAGCAGTTCTTC.